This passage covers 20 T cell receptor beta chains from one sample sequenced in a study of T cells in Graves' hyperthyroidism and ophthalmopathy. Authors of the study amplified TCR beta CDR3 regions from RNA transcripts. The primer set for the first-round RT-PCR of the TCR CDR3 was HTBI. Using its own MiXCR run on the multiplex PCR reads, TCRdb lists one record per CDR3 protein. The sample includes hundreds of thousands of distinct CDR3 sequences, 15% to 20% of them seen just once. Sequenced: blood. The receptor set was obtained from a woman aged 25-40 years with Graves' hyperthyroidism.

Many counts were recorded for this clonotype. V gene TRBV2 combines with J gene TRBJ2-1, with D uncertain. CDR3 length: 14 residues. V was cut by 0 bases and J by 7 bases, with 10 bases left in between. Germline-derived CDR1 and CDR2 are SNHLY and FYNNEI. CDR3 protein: CASSEAISGNEQFF. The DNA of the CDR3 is TGTGCCAGCAGTGAAGCGATCTCTGGGAATGAGCAGTTCTTC. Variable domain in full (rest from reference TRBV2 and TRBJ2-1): EPEVTQTPSHQVTQMGQEVILRCVPISNHLYFYWYRQILGQKVEFLVSFYNNEISEKSEIFDDQFSVERPDGSNFTLKIRSTKLEDSAMYFCASSEAISGNEQFFGPGTRLTVL.

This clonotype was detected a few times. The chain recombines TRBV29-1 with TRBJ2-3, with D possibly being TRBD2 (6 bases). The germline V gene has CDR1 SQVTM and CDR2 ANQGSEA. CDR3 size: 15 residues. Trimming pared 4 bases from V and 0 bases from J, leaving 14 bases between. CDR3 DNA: TGCAGCGTTGGCGAACTAGCCTCTAGCACAGATACGCAGTATTTT. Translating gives CSVGELASSTDTQYF.

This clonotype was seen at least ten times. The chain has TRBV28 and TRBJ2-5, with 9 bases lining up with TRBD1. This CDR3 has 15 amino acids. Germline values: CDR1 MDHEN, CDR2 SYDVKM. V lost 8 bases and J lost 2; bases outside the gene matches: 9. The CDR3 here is CASGRDRVFQETQYF. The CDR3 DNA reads TGTGCCAGCGGCCGGGACAGGGTCTTTCAAGAGACCCAGTACTTC.

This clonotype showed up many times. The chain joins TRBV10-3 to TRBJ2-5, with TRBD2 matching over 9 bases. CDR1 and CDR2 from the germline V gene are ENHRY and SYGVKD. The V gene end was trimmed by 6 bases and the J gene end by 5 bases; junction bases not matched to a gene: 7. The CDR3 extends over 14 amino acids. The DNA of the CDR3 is TGTGCCATCAGACCAGCGGGAGGTGAGGAGACCCAGTACTTC. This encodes CAIRPAGGEETQYF.

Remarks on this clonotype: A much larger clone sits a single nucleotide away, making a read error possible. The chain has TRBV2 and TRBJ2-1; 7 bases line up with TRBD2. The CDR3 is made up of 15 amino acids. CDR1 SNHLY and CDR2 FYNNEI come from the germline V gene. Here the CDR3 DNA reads TGTGCCAGCAGCAGCGGGATTCCTTCCTACAATGAGCAGCTCTTC. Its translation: CASSSGIPSYNEQLF. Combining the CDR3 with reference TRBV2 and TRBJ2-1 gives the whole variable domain EPEVTQTPSHQVTQMGQEVILRCVPISNHLYFYWYRQILGQKVEFLVSFYNNEISEKSEIFDDQFSVERPDGSNFTLKIRSTKLEDSAMYFCASSSGIPSYNEQLFGPGTRLTVL.

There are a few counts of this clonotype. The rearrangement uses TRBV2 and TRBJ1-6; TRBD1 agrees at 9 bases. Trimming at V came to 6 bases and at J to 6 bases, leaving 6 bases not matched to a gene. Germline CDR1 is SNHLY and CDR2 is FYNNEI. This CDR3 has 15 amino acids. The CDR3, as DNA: TGTGCCAGCAGCGAACAGACAGGGGGTAATTCACCCCTCCACTTT. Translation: CASSEQTGGNSPLHF.

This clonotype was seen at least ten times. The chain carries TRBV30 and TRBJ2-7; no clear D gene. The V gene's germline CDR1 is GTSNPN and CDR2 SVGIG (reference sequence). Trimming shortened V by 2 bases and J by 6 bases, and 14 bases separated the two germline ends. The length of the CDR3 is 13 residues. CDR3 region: CAWSPGSWGEQYF. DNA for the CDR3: TGTGCCTGGAGTCCGGGCTCGTGGGGCGAGCAGTACTTC.

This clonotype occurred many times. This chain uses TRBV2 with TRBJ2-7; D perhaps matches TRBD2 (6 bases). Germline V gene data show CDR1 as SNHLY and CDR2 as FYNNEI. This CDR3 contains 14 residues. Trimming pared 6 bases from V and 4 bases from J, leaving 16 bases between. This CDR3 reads CASRGDLLRYEQYF. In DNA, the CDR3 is TGTGCCAGCAGAGGGGACTTGCTGAGGTACGAGCAGTACTTC.

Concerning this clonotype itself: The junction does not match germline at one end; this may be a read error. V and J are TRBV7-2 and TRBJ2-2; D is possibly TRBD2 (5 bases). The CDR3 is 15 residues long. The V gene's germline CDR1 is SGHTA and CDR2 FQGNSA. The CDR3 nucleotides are TGTGCCAGCAGCTTAGCGGGCCTGAACACCGGGGAGCTGCTTTTT. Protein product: CASSLAGLNTGELLF.

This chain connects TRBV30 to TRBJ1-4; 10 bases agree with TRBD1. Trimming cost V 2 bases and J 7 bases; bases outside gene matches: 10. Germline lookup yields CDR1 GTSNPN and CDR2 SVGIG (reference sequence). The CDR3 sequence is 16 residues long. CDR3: CAWSWDRGRSIEKLFF. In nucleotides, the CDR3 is TGTGCCTGGAGTTGGGACAGGGGCAGGAGTATTGAAAAACTGTTTTTT.

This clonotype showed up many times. The CDR3 DNA is TGTGCCAGCAGCTCCCCCCGGTTACGGGGCAGGAACACTGAAGCTTTCTTT. Its translation: CASSSPRLRGRNTEAFF. V usage is TRBV7-9 and J usage is TRBJ1-1; TRBD1 might be the D (5 bases). V shed 4 bases and J shed 1 base, with 19 bases lying between them. The CDR3 has 17 amino acids. Germline-derived CDR1 and CDR2 are SEHNR and FQNEAQ (reference sequence). Together with reference TRBV7-9 and TRBJ1-1, the CDR3 gives the full variable domain: DTGVSQNPRHKITKRGQNVTFRCDPISEHNRLYWYRQTLGQGPEFLTYFQNEAQLEKSRLLSDRFSAERPKGSFSTLEIQRTEQGDSAMYLCASSSPRLRGRNTEAFFGQGTRLTVV.

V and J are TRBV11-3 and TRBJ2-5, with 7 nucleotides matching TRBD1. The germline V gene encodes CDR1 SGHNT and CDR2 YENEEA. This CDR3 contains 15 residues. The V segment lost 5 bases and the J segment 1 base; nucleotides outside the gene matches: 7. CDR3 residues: CASSPRDSSQETQYF. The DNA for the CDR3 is TGTGCCAGCAGCCCCAGGGACAGTTCCCAAGAGACCCAGTACTTC.

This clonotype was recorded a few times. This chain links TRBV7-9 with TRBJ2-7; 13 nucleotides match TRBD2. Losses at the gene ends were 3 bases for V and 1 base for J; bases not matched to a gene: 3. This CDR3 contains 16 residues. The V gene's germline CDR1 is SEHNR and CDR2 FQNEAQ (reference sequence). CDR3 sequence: CASSFTSGRASYEQYF. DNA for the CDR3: TGTGCCAGCAGCTTTACTAGCGGGAGGGCTTCCTACGAGCAGTACTTC. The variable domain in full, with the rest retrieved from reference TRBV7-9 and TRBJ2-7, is DTGVSQNPRHKITKRGQNVTFRCDPISEHNRLYWYRQTLGQGPEFLTYFQNEAQLEKSRLLSDRFSAERPKGSFSTLEIQRTEQGDSAMYLCASSFTSGRASYEQYFGPGTRLTVT.

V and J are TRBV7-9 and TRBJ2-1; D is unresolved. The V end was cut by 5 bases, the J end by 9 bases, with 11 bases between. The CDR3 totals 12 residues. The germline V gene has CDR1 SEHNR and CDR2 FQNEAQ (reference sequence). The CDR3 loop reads CASSAVATEQFF. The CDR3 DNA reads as TGTGCCAGCAGCGCCGTAGCTACTGAGCAGTTCTTC.

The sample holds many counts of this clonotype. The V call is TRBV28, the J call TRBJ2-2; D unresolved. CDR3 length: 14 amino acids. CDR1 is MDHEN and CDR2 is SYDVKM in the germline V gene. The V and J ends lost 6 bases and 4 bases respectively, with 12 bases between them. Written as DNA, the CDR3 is TGTGCCAGCAGCGTTTCTCCAGCCACCGGGGAGCTGTTTTTT. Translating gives CASSVSPATGELFF.

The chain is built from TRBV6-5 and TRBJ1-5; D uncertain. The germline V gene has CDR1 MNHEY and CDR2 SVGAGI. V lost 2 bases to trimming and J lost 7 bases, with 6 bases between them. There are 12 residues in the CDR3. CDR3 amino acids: CASSYRLQPQHF. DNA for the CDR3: TGTGCCAGCAGTTACCGCCTACAGCCCCAGCATTTT.

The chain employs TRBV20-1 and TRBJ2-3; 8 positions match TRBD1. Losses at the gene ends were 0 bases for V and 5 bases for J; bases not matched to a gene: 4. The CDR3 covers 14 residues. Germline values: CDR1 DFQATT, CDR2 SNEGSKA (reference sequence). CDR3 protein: CSARDLRGQDTQYF. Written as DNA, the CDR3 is TGCAGTGCTAGAGATCTCAGGGGGCAAGATACGCAGTATTTT.

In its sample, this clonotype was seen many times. This chain's CDR3 is CASRTLAGGPMETQYF. CDR3 coding DNA: TGTGCCAGCAGAACACTAGCGGGAGGGCCCATGGAGACCCAGTACTTC. The chain recombines TRBV6-1 with TRBJ2-5; 13 bases map to TRBD2. The CDR3 sequence is 16 residues long. Germline assignment: CDR1 MNHNS and CDR2 SASEGT. Unmatched junction bases numbered 9, after V lost 6 bases and J lost 5 bases.

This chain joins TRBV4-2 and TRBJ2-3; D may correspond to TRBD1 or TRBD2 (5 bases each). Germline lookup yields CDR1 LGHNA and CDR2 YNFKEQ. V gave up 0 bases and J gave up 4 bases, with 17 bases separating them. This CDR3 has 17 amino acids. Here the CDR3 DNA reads TGTGCCAGCAGCCAAGAAGGGACCAACATCGGGTCAGATACGCAGTATTTT. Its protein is CASSQEGTNIGSDTQYF.

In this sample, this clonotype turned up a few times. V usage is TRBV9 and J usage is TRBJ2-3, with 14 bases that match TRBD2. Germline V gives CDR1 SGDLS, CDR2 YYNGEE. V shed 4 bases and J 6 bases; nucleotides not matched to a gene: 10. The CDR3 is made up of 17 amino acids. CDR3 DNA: TGTGCCAGCAGCCTTGGGACTAGCGGGAGTTTTTCGGATACGCAGTATTTT. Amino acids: CASSLGTSGSFSDTQYF. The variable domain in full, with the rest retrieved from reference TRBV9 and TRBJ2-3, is DSGVTQTPKHLITATGQRVTLRCSPRSGDLSVYWYQQSLDQGLQFLIQYYNGEERAKGNILERFSAQQFPDLHSELNLSSLELGDSALYFCASSLGTSGSFSDTQYFGPGTRLTVL.